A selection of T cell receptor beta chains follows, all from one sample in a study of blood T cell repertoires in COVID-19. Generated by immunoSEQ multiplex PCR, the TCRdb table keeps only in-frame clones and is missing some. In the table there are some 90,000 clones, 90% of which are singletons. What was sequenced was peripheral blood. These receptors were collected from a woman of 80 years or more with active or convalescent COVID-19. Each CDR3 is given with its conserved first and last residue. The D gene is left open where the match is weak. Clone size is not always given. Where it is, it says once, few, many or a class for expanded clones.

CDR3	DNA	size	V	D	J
CASSLIPTGGGDTEAFF	TGTGCCAGCAGTTTAATCCCTACAGGGGGCGGGGACACTGAAGCTTTCTTT	NA	TRBV28	TRBD1	TRBJ1-1
CASSSPGQDTQYF	TGTGCCAGCAGTTCCCCCGGTCAAGATACGCAGTATTTT	once	TRBV28	NA	TRBJ2-3
CASSLAQGAYGYTF	TGTGCCAGCAGCTTAGCACAGGGGGCTTATGGCTACACCTTC	NA	TRBV7-2	TRBD1	TRBJ1-2
CASSPPGQSSNQPQHF	TGTGCCAGCTCACCTCCCGGACAGTCCAGCAATCAGCCCCAGCATTTT	NA	TRBV18	NA	TRBJ1-5
CASSLTGPMNTIYF	TGCGCCAGCAGCTTGACAGGGCCGATGAACACCATATATTTT	NA	TRBV5-1	NA	TRBJ1-3
CASSWELAATDTQYF	TGTGCCAGCAGCTGGGAACTAGCGGCCACAGATACGCAGTATTTT	NA	TRBV7-9	TRBD2	TRBJ2-3
CASSLSGGVSIPYEQYF	TGTGCCAGCAGCTTATCTGGGGGGGTTAGTATCCCCTACGAGCAGTACTTC	NA	TRBV7-8	TRBD2	TRBJ2-7
CASSRDRGPTNSPLHF	TGTGCCAGCAGTCGGGACAGGGGACCGACTAATTCACCCCTCCACTTT	NA	TRBV6-2/TRBV6-3	TRBD1	TRBJ1-6
CASSPRDRAREKLFF	TGTGCCAGCAGTCCTAGGGACAGGGCTCGTGAAAAACTGTTTTTT	NA	TRBV5-6	TRBD1	TRBJ1-4
CASSFRTASYGYTF	TGCGCCAGCAGCTTCCGGACAGCTTCCTATGGCTACACCTTC	NA	TRBV5-1	NA	TRBJ1-2
CASSPRVTANSPLHF	TGTGCCAGCAGTCCGAGGGTTACGGCCAATTCACCCCTCCACTTT	NA	TRBV27	NA	TRBJ1-6
CATSRGFTSGFYNEQFF	TGTGCCACCAGCAGAGGTTTCACTAGCGGGTTCTACAATGAGCAGTTCTTC	NA	TRBV15	TRBD2	TRBJ2-1
CASSLRSVGNTEAFF	TGTGCCAGCAGTTTGCGGTCGGTGGGGAACACTGAAGCTTTCTTT	NA	TRBV28	NA	TRBJ1-1
CASSLGHHYNQPQHF	TGTGCCAGCAGCTTAGGACACCATTACAATCAGCCCCAGCATTTT	NA	TRBV11-2	NA	TRBJ1-5
CASRGDRIFGELFF	TGTGCCAGTCGGGGGGACCGTATTTTTGGGGAACTGTTTTTT	NA	TRBV11-2	NA	TRBJ1-4
CATSRRTGQETQYF	TGTGCCACCAGCAGAAGGACAGGGCAAGAGACCCAGTACTTC	NA	TRBV15	TRBD1	TRBJ2-5
CSVMEGDEKLFF	TGCAGCGTAATGGAGGGCGATGAAAAACTGTTTTTT	NA	TRBV29-1	NA	TRBJ1-4
CASSDDRNRGYTF	TGTGCCAGCAGCGATGACAGAAACAGGGGCTACACCTTC	NA	TRBV9	NA	TRBJ1-2
CASSVVAGETNTGELFF	TGTGCCAGCAGCGTAGTAGCGGGAGAAACGAACACCGGGGAGCTGTTTTTT	NA	TRBV9	TRBD2	TRBJ2-2
CASSDVLGGASGANVLTF	TGTGCCAGTAGTGACGTTCTAGGGGGCGCTTCTGGGGCCAACGTCCTGACTTTC	NA	TRBV19	TRBD1	TRBJ2-6
CASSDGVTGELFF	TGTGCCAGCAGTGACGGGGTCACCGGGGAGCTGTTTTTT	NA	TRBV6-1	NA	TRBJ2-2
CASSRDYNTDTQYF	TGTGCCAGCAGCCGGGACTACAACACAGATACGCAGTATTTT	few	TRBV4-2	TRBD2	TRBJ2-3
CASSATGNTEAFF	TGTGCCAGCAGCGCCACAGGGAACACTGAAGCTTTCTTT	NA	TRBV27	NA	TRBJ1-1
CASSSREVGGLAGYTF	TGTGCCAGCAGCTCAAGGGAGGTGGGGGGGCTGGCTGGCTACACCTTC	NA	TRBV9	NA	TRBJ1-2
CAWRPGLAHLTDRELFF	TGTGCCTGGAGGCCGGGACTAGCACACCTAACCGACCGGGAGCTGTTTTTT	NA	TRBV30	TRBD2	TRBJ2-2
CASSPKYCHPQRSSYNEQFF	TGTGCCAGCAGCCCGAAATACTGCCACCCTCAGCGCAGCTCCTACAATGAGCAGTTCTTC	NA	TRBV3-1/TRBV3-2	NA	TRBJ2-1
CASSKKGQGGKYEQYF	TGTGCCAGCAGCAAAAAGGGGCAGGGTGGGAAGTACGAGCAGTACTTC	NA	TRBV21-1	NA	TRBJ2-7
CASSLQGYHEKLFF	TGTGCCAGCAGTTTACAGGGTTACCATGAAAAACTGTTTTTT	NA	TRBV28	NA	TRBJ1-4
CASSREGAYGYTF	TGTGCCAGCAGTAGAGAGGGGGCCTATGGCTACACCTTC	NA	TRBV7-2	TRBD1	TRBJ1-2
CASSHGQGGQFF	TGTGCCAGCAGTCATGGACAGGGTGGGCAGTTCTTC	once	TRBV6-2/TRBV6-3	TRBD1	TRBJ2-1
CASSALGGEQFF	TGTGCCAGCAGCGCACTTGGAGGGGAGCAGTTCTTC	NA	TRBV9	NA	TRBJ2-1
CASSIVETGDRYGYTF	TGTGCCAGTAGTATAGTGGAGACAGGGGATCGCTATGGCTACACCTTC	NA	TRBV19	TRBD1	TRBJ1-2
CASSLVGDTGPFF	TGTGCCAGCAGTTTAGTAGGGGACACTGGTCCTTTCTTT	NA	TRBV28	NA	TRBJ1-1
CASSADLTSATQYF	TGTGCCAGCAGCGCCGACCTGACTAGCGCTACGCAGTATTTT	NA	TRBV9	TRBD2	TRBJ2-3
CASSPRTGRSYGYTF	TGTGCCAGCAGCCCTCGGACAGGGAGGAGCTATGGCTACACCTTC	NA	TRBV28	TRBD1	TRBJ1-2
CASSVEAGEYYEQYF	TGTGCCAGCAGCGTCGAAGCGGGAGAATACTACGAGCAGTACTTC	NA	TRBV9	TRBD2	TRBJ2-7
CASSVNPSQGGAGYTF	TGTGCCAGCAGCGTCAATCCTTCACAGGGCGGTGCGGGCTACACCTTC	NA	TRBV9	NA	TRBJ1-2
CASSQGTGGNTIYF	TGTGCCAGCAGCCAAGGGACAGGGGGAAACACCATATATTTT	NA	TRBV3-1/TRBV3-2	TRBD1	TRBJ1-3
CASSHPSGTGELFF	TGTGCCAGTAGTCATCCTAGTGGGACCGGGGAGCTGTTTTTT	NA	TRBV19	NA	TRBJ2-2
CASSKYRDRIFYGYTF	TGTGCCAGCAGTAAATATCGGGACAGAATTTTCTATGGCTACACCTTC	NA	TRBV28	TRBD1	TRBJ1-2
CASSSTGSEDTQYF	TGCGCCAGCAGCTCCACAGGGTCAGAAGATACGCAGTATTTT	NA	TRBV5-1	NA	TRBJ2-3
CASSLGQRYEQYF	TGTGCCAGCAGCCTCGGACAGCGCTACGAGCAGTACTTC	NA	TRBV6-6	NA	TRBJ2-7
CASSVGGTGNQPQHF	TGTGCCAGCAGCGTAGGGGGGACTGGGAATCAGCCCCAGCATTTT	NA	TRBV9	NA	TRBJ1-5
CASSPGLAGTDTQYF	TGTGCCAGCTCACCGGGACTAGCGGGCACAGATACGCAGTATTTT	NA	TRBV18	TRBD2	TRBJ2-3
CASSIGTGNEKLFF	TGTGCCAGTAGTATCGGGACAGGGAATGAAAAACTGTTTTTT	NA	TRBV19	TRBD1	TRBJ1-4
CATSGGGYYEQYF	TGTGCCACCAGCGGGGGAGGATACTACGAGCAGTACTTC	NA	TRBV15	NA	TRBJ2-7
CASSQQGSLYGYTF	TGTGCCAGCAGCCAGCAGGGCTCCCTCTATGGCTACACCTTC	NA	TRBV5-4	NA	TRBJ1-2
CASSLTGDQSNQPQHF	TGTGCCAGCAGTTTGACAGGGGACCAGAGCAATCAGCCCCAGCATTTT	NA	TRBV2	TRBD1	TRBJ1-5
CASSAGTSFPDEQFF	TGTGCCAGTAGTGCCGGGACTAGCTTCCCGGATGAGCAGTTCTTC	NA	TRBV19	TRBD2	TRBJ2-1
CASSPGTSGAKNEQYF	TGTGCCAGCAGCCCTGGGACTAGCGGGGCCAAGAACGAGCAGTACTTC	few	TRBV7-6	TRBD2	TRBJ2-7
CASSASGGQETQYF	TGTGCCAGCAGTGCCTCAGGGGGGCAAGAGACCCAGTACTTC	NA	TRBV28	NA	TRBJ2-5
CASSLSGGENSPLHF	TGTGCCAGCAGCTTAAGCGGGGGGGAAAATTCACCCCTCCACTTT	NA	TRBV7-9	NA	TRBJ1-6
CATSDRVSGPRGNEQFF	TGTGCCACCAGTGACCGGGTAAGCGGTCCCCGAGGGAATGAGCAGTTCTTC	few	TRBV24-1	NA	TRBJ2-1